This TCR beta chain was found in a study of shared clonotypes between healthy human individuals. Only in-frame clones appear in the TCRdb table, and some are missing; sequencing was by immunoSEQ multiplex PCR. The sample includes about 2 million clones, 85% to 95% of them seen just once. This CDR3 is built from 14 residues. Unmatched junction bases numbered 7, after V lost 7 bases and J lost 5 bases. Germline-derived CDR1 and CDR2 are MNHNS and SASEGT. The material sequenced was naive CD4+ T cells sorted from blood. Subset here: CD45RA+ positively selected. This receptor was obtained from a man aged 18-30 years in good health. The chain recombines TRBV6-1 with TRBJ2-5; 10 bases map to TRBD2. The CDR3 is CASMSGGAGETQYF. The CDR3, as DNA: TGTGCCAGCATGAGCGGGGGGGCGGGCGAGACCCAGTACTTC.